Following are 7 T cell receptor beta chains from one sample sequenced in a study of OX40 agonist ivuxolimab in advanced cancers. The repertoire was sequenced with immunoSEQ multiplex PCR; TCRdb's copy has only in-frame clones and lacks some. This sample has approximately 52,000 clones, with 75% to 85% found just once. The material was CD4+ or CD8+ T cells sorted from blood, obtained in a trial of the OX40 agonist ivuxolimab. These receptors were obtained from an adult with an advanced solid tumor such as melanoma, head and neck, liver or kidney cancer.

CDR3 DNA: TGTGCCAGCAGCTTAGACGTCACTGAAGCTTTCTTT. Amino acid sequence: CASSLDVTEAFF. This chain joins TRBV7-9 and TRBJ1-1; D remains ambiguous. CDR3 length: 12 amino acids. Germline loops: CDR1 SEHNR, CDR2 FQNEAQ (reference sequence). V was pared by 1 base and J by 4 bases, with 4 bases between.

This clone was observed once. The chain combines TRBV30 with TRBJ2-7; D may be TRBD1 (5 bases). This CDR3 region has 11 residues. Germline V CDR1 and CDR2: GTSNPN, SVGIG (reference sequence). Trimming left V 2 bases short and J 6 bases short, with 8 bases between. CDR3 nucleotides: TGTGCCTGGAGTTTAGGGGCCGAGCAGTACTTC. Translating it yields CAWSLGAEQYF.

This rearrangement joins TRBV13 to TRBJ2-7, with D perhaps matching TRBD1 (6 bases). The V gene's germline CDR1 is PRHDT and CDR2 FYEKMQ (reference sequence). The CDR3 totals 14 residues. V lost 5 bases to trimming and J lost 1 base, with 12 bases between them. The CDR3, as DNA: TGTGCCAGCAGCCCGCCGGGACAATCCTACGAGCAGTACTTC. It translates to CASSPPGQSYEQYF.

The CDR3 DNA sequence: TGTGCCAGTAGTCTCACGATGGCCGGGACAGTTTTTTCCTACGAGCAGTACTTC. Translating it yields CASSLTMAGTVFSYEQYF. This chain connects TRBV19 to TRBJ2-7; 7 bases map to TRBD1. The CDR3 contains 18 residues. Germline-derived CDR1 and CDR2 are LNHDA and SQIVND (reference sequence). V was clipped by 5 bases and J by 1 base; unmatched bases: 17.

The genes are TRBV7-2 and TRBJ1-6; a possible D gene is TRBD1 (6 bases). CDR3 length equals 16 residues. With 1 base removed from V and 10 bases from J, the gap between germline ends came to 17 bases. Germline V gives CDR1 SGHTA, CDR2 FQGNSA. The CDR3 DNA reads as TGTGCCAGCAGCTTAGATTCGGGGGCCCTTAGGTCACCCCTCCACTTT. Protein: CASSLDSGALRSPLHF. Complete variable domain (other parts from reference TRBV7-2 and TRBJ1-6): GAGVSQSPSNKVTEKGKDVELRCDPISGHTALYWYRQSLGQGLEFLIYFQGNSAPDKSGLPSDRFSAERTGGSVSTLTIQRTQQEDSAVYLCASSLDSGALRSPLHFGNGTRLTVT.

CDR3 nucleotide sequence: TGTGCCAGCTCACCACCAGGGTCCCAAGGGCCTAATTCACCCCTCCACTTT. Translated: CASSPPGSQGPNSPLHF. J is TRBJ1-6 and V is TRBV18, with D unclear. Germline CDR1 is KGHSH and CDR2 is LQKENI. V lost 0 bases and J lost 6, with 15 bases in between. The CDR3 is 17 amino acids.

The genes are TRBV2 and TRBJ2-6, with 7 bases that match TRBD1. Per the germline V gene, CDR1 is SNHLY and CDR2 is FYNNEI. V shed 1 base, J shed 0 bases, and the junction held 3 bases outside the gene matches. The CDR3 totals 17 residues. CDR3 sequence (DNA): TGTGCCAGCAGTGAAGGGGACAGAACCTCTGGGGCCAACGTCCTGACTTTC. Amino acids: CASSEGDRTSGANVLTF.